The sample holds a few counts of the clone carrying this T cell receptor beta chain. Its antigen remains unidentified. Per germline, CDR1 MNHEY and CDR2 SMNVEV (reference sequence). Trimming cost V 0 bases and J 0 bases, with 10 bases left between them. There are 16 residues in the CDR3. The authors' total RNA extraction used unfractionated whole blood. This sample was taken from a study of human T cells and chemical hapten exposure. Study-wide background: The variation in per-sample TCR yields arose mainly from small differences in pooled library volumes. Notes on the study in general: TCRs above 1 in 1000 frequency stayed constant with DPC sensitization.

Attachment of unique molecular identifiers to individual cDNA molecules was performed in the library. In the authors' methods: A per-sample median of about 100,000 TCRs was observed, with counts ranging from roughly 20,000 to 690,600. TCRdb re-derived calls from the 5' RACE reads in MiXCR, one entry per CDR3 protein. Clone size and V and J calls follow TCRdb, not the original study. The table has about 110,000 distinct CDR3 sequences, approximately 20% seen once; the top ten hold about 3%. This clonotype originated in a human donor in good health. The chain recombines TRBV27 with TRBJ2-3; TRBD2 might be the D (5 bases). The CDR3 here is CASSLSSDPSTDTQYF. In DNA, the CDR3 is TGTGCCAGCAGTTTATCTAGCGACCCTAGCACAGATACGCAGTATTTT.